The 18 T cell receptor beta chains given below trace back to one sample, sequenced in a study of T cells in Graves' hyperthyroidism and ophthalmopathy. RNA transcripts yielded amplified TCR beta CDR3 regions. Carried out on the TCR CDR3, a first-round RT-PCR used the HTBI primer set. One entry per CDR3 protein, called by TCRdb with MiXCR from the multiplex PCR reads. Among about 560,000 distinct CDR3 sequences listed, 16% were seen once. Sequencing input: blood. The receptor source for this set is a woman aged 18-29 years with Graves' hyperthyroidism.

The chain combines TRBV19 with TRBJ1-1, with D hard to call. CDR3 length: 14 residues. Deletions cut 0 bases from V and 0 bases from J, with 5 bases between. CDR1 is LNHDA, CDR2 SQIVND, per germline (reference sequence). The CDR3: CASSIDRMNTEAFF. The CDR3 DNA reads TGTGCCAGTAGTATAGACAGAATGAACACTGAAGCTTTCTTT.

This clonotype was seen only once. This sequence joins TRBV29-1 and TRBJ2-7; 10 bases align to TRBD1. Germline V gives CDR1 SQVTM, CDR2 ANQGSEA. V dropped 7 bases and J dropped 6; count of bases not matched to a gene: 6. The CDR3 runs to 12 residues. The CDR3 here is CSARDRGGEQYF. The DNA for the CDR3 is TGCAGCGCCCGGGACAGGGGTGGCGAGCAGTACTTC.

V usage is TRBV7-3 and J usage is TRBJ2-2; D gene uncertain. Germline V gene data show CDR1 as SGHTA and CDR2 as FQGTGA. This CDR3 spans 17 amino acids. V lost 0 bases to trimming and J lost 0 bases, with 11 bases between them. The CDR3: CASSLTTQRANTGELFF. In DNA, the CDR3 is TGTGCCAGCAGCTTAACAACTCAAAGGGCGAACACCGGGGAGCTGTTTTTT. The variable domain in full, with the rest retrieved from reference TRBV7-3 and TRBJ2-2, is GAGVSQTPSNKVTEKGKYVELRCDPISGHTALYWYRQSLGQGPEFLIYFQGTGAADDSGLPNDRFFAVRPEGSVSTLKIQRTERGDSAVYLCASSLTTQRANTGELFFGEGSRLTVL.

This clonotype has ten or more counts. The chain recombines TRBV12-3 or TRBV12-4 with TRBJ1-6; D gene unclear. Trimming cost V 0 bases and J 7 bases, with 7 bases left between them. This CDR3 region has 14 residues. CDR3 in DNA: TGTGCCAGCAGTTTAGCTGGTGCCAATTCACCCCTCCACTTT. The encoded protein is CASSLAGANSPLHF.

This clonotype was seen a single time. Compared with germline, one end of the junction differs, possibly owing to a read error. This chain uses TRBV14 with TRBJ1-6, with 8 bases matching TRBD1. The CDR3 covers 16 residues. CDR1 and CDR2 (germline): SGHDN, FVKESK. The CDR3 here is CASSQDLVRGRLPLHF. In DNA form, the CDR3 reads TGTGCTAGCAGCCAAGATCTAGTCAGGGGGCGACTACCCCTCCACTTT.

The chain is built from TRBV7-9 and TRBJ2-3, with TRBD2 matching 7 bases. The CDR3 runs 13 residues. V dropped 8 bases and J dropped 5; count of bases not matched to a gene: 7. CDR1 SEHNR and CDR2 FQNEAQ come from the germline V gene (reference sequence). CDR3 sequence: CASAGTIGDTQYF. The CDR3 DNA reads TGTGCCAGCGCGGGGACTATAGGAGATACGCAGTATTTT. Complete variable domain (other parts from reference TRBV7-9 and TRBJ2-3): DTGVSQNPRHKITKRGQNVTFRCDPISEHNRLYWYRQTLGQGPEFLTYFQNEAQLEKSRLLSDRFSAERPKGSFSTLEIQRTEQGDSAMYLCASAGTIGDTQYFGPGTRLTVL.

This clonotype was seen a few times. The chain employs TRBV7-3 and TRBJ1-6; 7 bases are a match to TRBD1. There are 15 residues in the CDR3. Germline CDR1 reads SGHTA; CDR2 reads FQGTGA. Germline trimming cut 5 bases from V and 8 bases from J; bases unmatched to any gene: 9. CDR3 residues: CASSRTGTDDSPLHF. In nucleotides, the CDR3 is TGTGCCAGCAGCCGAACCGGGACAGATGATTCACCCCTCCACTTT.

This clonotype was observed a few times. V gene TRBV18 combines with J gene TRBJ2-3; tentatively, D is TRBD1 (7 bases). Per germline, CDR1 KGHSH and CDR2 LQKENI. There are 14 residues in the CDR3. Trimming left V 11 bases short and J 2 bases short, with 17 bases between. CDR3 sequence reads: CAGRTGLSTDTQYF. The CDR3 coding sequence is TGTGCCGGGCGGACAGGACTATCCACAGATACGCAGTATTTT.

This clonotype was counted a few times. This rearrangement joins TRBV5-8 to TRBJ2-7; D ambiguous. Trimming removed 2 bases at V and 4 bases at J, with 19 bases between. Germline-derived CDR1 and CDR2 are SGHTS and YDEGEE. The CDR3 has 16 amino acids. As DNA, the CDR3 is TGTGCCAGCAGCTTCCGTGCCAGCCTTCGAGAATACGAGCAGTACTTC. It yields the protein CASSFRASLREYEQYF.

The V gene is TRBV5-1, the J gene TRBJ2-5; no firm D call. CDR1 and CDR2 from the germline V gene are SGHRS and YFSETQ. The CDR3 is 15 residues long. The V and J ends lost 0 bases and 1 base respectively, with 10 bases between them. The CDR3 bases are TGCGCCAGCAGCTTGGGATCGGGCAGCCAAGAGACCCAGTACTTC. This codes for CASSLGSGSQETQYF.

J is TRBJ2-5 and V is TRBV4-1; 7 bases are a match to TRBD2. This CDR3 comprises 15 residues. The germline V gene has CDR1 MGHRA and CDR2 YSYEKL. V trimming: 0 bases; J trimming: 4 bases; junction bases outside the gene matches: 5. The CDR3 is CASSQEGTGGETQYF. CDR3 in DNA: TGCGCCAGCAGCCAAGAAGGGACGGGAGGAGAGACCCAGTACTTC.

This chain joins TRBV10-2 and TRBJ2-7, with 8 bases lining up with TRBD1. The CDR3 runs 14 residues. Germline lookup yields CDR1 WSHSY and CDR2 SAAADI. Trimming took 6 bases from V and 2 from J; bases not matched to a gene: 6. CDR3 in DNA: TGCGCCAGCAGGGGGACAGGAAAGACCTACGAGCAGTACTTC. It yields the protein CASRGTGKTYEQYF.

This clonotype occurred many times. The chain links TRBV18 to TRBJ2-1; TRBD1 matches 11 bases. CDR1 is KGHSH, CDR2 LQKENI, per germline. Trimming at V came to 3 bases and at J to 9 bases, leaving 10 bases not matched to a gene. The CDR3 extends over 16 amino acids. CDR3 coding DNA: TGTGCCAGCTCACCCCAGGGACAGGGGGTACGGACTGAGCAGTTCTTC. This sequence encodes CASSPQGQGVRTEQFF.

This clonotype was observed a handful of times. This chain joins TRBV20-1 and TRBJ1-1, with D possibly TRBD1 on 5 matching bases. With 0 bases removed from V and 6 bases from J, the gap between germline ends came to 20 bases. The CDR3 has 16 residues. CDR1 is DFQATT and CDR2 is SNEGSKA in the germline V gene (reference sequence). Written as DNA, the CDR3 is TGCAGTGCTAGAGATATCGGGGCAATGGTAAGCCCTGAAGCTTTCTTT. Translation gives CSARDIGAMVSPEAFF.

This clonotype has at least ten counts. The rearrangement links TRBV7-2 to TRBJ2-1; D gene ambiguous. The V and J ends lost 5 bases and 6 bases respectively, with 14 bases between them. Germline V gene lookup returns CDR1 SGHTA and CDR2 FQGNSA. The CDR3 has 14 amino acids. CDR3 nucleotides: TGTGCCAGCAGCGCCCTCGGGCGGAGCAATGAGCAGTTCTTC. Translation gives CASSALGRSNEQFF.

This clonotype was recorded at least ten times. The chain has TRBV7-8 and TRBJ2-5, with 7 nucleotides matching TRBD1. V gave up 4 bases and J gave up 2 bases; unmatched junction bases: 4. CDR1 and CDR2 from the germline V gene are SGHVS and FQNEAQ. The CDR3 totals 14 residues. This CDR3 is CASSWGTVQETQYF. The CDR3 coding sequence is TGTGCCAGCAGCTGGGGGACAGTTCAAGAGACCCAGTACTTC.

This clonotype turned up a few times. The chain carries TRBV7-9 and TRBJ2-2, with D perhaps being TRBD1 or TRBD2 (7 bases each). Germline CDR1 SEHNR, CDR2 FQNEAQ (reference sequence). V was clipped by 10 bases and J by 4 bases, with 19 bases between them. CDR3 length equals 15 residues. The chain's CDR3 is CATPRGGSGTGELFF. For the CDR3, the DNA is TGTGCCACCCCCAGGGGGGGAAGTGGCACCGGGGAGCTGTTTTTT.

This clonotype was seen repeatedly, ten times or more. The V gene is TRBV20-1, the J gene TRBJ2-5; D may be TRBD2 (5 bases). In germline, CDR1 is DFQATT, CDR2 SNEGSKA (reference sequence). The V end lost 6 bases, the J end lost 0 bases, and 20 bases lay between the germline ends. The CDR3 runs 16 residues. This CDR3 is CSASGLSKSYQETQYF. CDR3 in DNA: TGCAGTGCGAGCGGACTGTCTAAATCGTACCAAGAGACCCAGTACTTC.